A selection of T cell receptor beta chains follows, all from one sample in a study of T cells in Graves' hyperthyroidism and ophthalmopathy. TCRdb re-derived calls from the multiplex PCR reads in MiXCR, one entry per CDR3 protein. The repertoire holds 490,000 or so distinct CDR3 sequences, with 20% to 25% as singletons. The sequencing input was blood. The receptors shown here come from a woman aged 70-85 years with Graves' ophthalmopathy. The CDR3 runs from the conserved cysteine through the conserved F or W. D genes are given only for firm matches. Clone size is shown for a subset of rows, as once, few, many or a class of expanded clone.

>TRBV11-2|TRBD2|TRBJ2-7|many
CASSWGLALYEQYF
TGTGCCAGCAGCTGGGGACTAGCACTCTACGAGCAGTACTTC
>TRBV6-2/TRBV6-3|TRBD1|TRBJ2-2|-
CASSYSSNGQGNGELFF
TGTGCCAGCAGTTACTCGAGTAACGGACAGGGAAACGGGGAGCTGTTTTTT
>TRBV28|-|TRBJ1-3|-
CASRPWSSGNTIYF
TGTGCCAGCAGGCCATGGTCGTCTGGAAACACCATATATTTT
>TRBV20-1|TRBD2|TRBJ2-1|few
CSARDRRLAAFNEQFF
TGCAGTGCTAGAGATCGCCGACTAGCGGCCTTCAATGAGCAGTTCTTC
>TRBV28|-|TRBJ1-3|few
CASSTLGGTGNTIYF
TGTGCCAGCAGTACCCTTGGGGGTACCGGAAACACCATATATTTT
>TRBV12-3/TRBV12-4|-|TRBJ2-2|many
CASSLGVGELFF
TGTGCCAGCAGTTTGGGGGTCGGGGAGCTGTTTTTT
>TRBV11-2|TRBD2|TRBJ2-7|many
CASASGRGGYYEQYF
TGTGCCAGCGCTAGCGGGAGAGGGGGTTACTACGAGCAGTACTTC
>TRBV2|TRBD1|TRBJ2-2|-
CASSSGQGYGELFF
TGTGCCAGCAGTTCGGGACAGGGTTATGGGGAGCTGTTTTTT
>TRBV6-2/TRBV6-3|-|TRBJ2-1|few
CASSSPKGASYNEQFF
TGTGCCAGCAGTTCCCCTAAGGGCGCATCATACAATGAGCAGTTCTTC
>TRBV11-2|TRBD2|TRBJ2-7|-
CASRPLVGGPHEQYF
TGTGCCAGCAGGCCTCTAGTGGGAGGGCCCCACGAGCAGTACTTC
>TRBV2|-|TRBJ1-6|-
CASGAVRGGNSPLHF
TGTGCCAGCGGTGCGGTCCGCGGGGGTAATTCACCCCTCCACTTT
>TRBV30|-|TRBJ2-1|-
CAWSVKVIYNEQFF
TGTGCCTGGAGTGTAAAGGTTATCTACAATGAGCAGTTCTTC
>TRBV10-3|-|TRBJ1-1|-
CAIRPVAENTEAFF
TGTGCCATCAGACCCGTGGCAGAGAACACTGAAGCTTTCTTT
>TRBV20-1|-|TRBJ2-7|-
CSAVPDSYEQYF
TGCAGTGCTGTGCCTGACTCCTACGAGCAGTACTTC
>TRBV3-1|-|TRBJ2-1|-
CASSQVGGHSEQFF
TGTGCCAGCAGCCAAGTAGGCGGGCACTCTGAGCAGTTCTTC
>TRBV6-1|-|TRBJ2-7|-
CASSRTLYEQYF
TGTGCCAGCAGCCGAACCCTTTACGAGCAGTACTTC
>TRBV14|TRBD1|TRBJ2-5|-
CASSRRQGRETQYF
TGTGCCAGCAGCCGTAGACAGGGGAGAGAGACCCAGTACTTC
>TRBV20-1|-|TRBJ2-1|few
CSARERFEQFF
TGCAGTGCTAGGGAGAGGTTTGAGCAGTTCTTC
>TRBV20-1|-|TRBJ2-7|-
CSARIGIYEQYF
TGCAGTGCTAGGATTGGCATCTACGAGCAGTACTTC